Each of the 15 T cell receptor beta chains below was sequenced from the same sample in a study of blood T cells in healthy people across ages. A second 7 to 11 cycle PCR used barcoded and J-beta primers. TCRdb used MiXCR to reprocess the 5' RACE reads, holding one entry per CDR3 protein. Of 650,000 to 800,000 distinct CDR3 sequences listed, around 43% are singletons. The sample was blood. The receptors stem from a man aged 55 to 70 in good health.

In this sample, this clonotype turned up a few times. The J gene is TRBJ1-2, the V gene TRBV3-1, with a weak D call TRBD1 (6 bases). The germline V gene has CDR1 LGHDT and CDR2 YNNKEL (reference sequence). V was pared by 4 bases and J by 2 bases, with 11 bases between. CDR3 length equals 14 residues. In nucleotides, the CDR3 is TGTGCCAGCAGCCTCCGACAGGTGAACTATGGCTACACCTTC. Encoded protein: CASSLRQVNYGYTF.

This chain links TRBV14 with TRBJ2-5; the match to TRBD1 covers 7 bases. Germline V gives CDR1 SGHDN, CDR2 FVKESK. This CDR3 is 14 amino acids long. The V segment lost 2 bases and the J segment 7 bases; nucleotides outside the gene matches: 7. CDR3 region: CASSQWTGSGTQYF. The CDR3 DNA follows: TGTGCCAGCAGCCAATGGACAGGATCGGGGACCCAGTACTTC.

V gene TRBV12-3 or TRBV12-4 combines with J gene TRBJ1-1; the D is unclear. This CDR3 comprises 14 residues. The V end was cut by 5 bases, the J end by 6 bases, with 16 bases between. In DNA form, the CDR3 reads TGTGCCAGCAGTGAGCTATCGTCACCTGCTGAAGCTTTCTTT. This sequence encodes CASSELSSPAEAFF.

V usage is TRBV7-2 and J usage is TRBJ2-7; 14 positions match TRBD2. Germline-derived CDR1 and CDR2 are SGHTA and FQGNSA. The CDR3 consists of 19 residues. The ends lost 4 bases at V and 3 bases at J; junction bases unmatched: 14. The CDR3 DNA is TGTGCCAGCAGCTATATGACTAGCGGGGGGGCCCCTTCGAGCTACGAGCAGTACTTC. It encodes CASSYMTSGGAPSSYEQYF.

Many counts were recorded for this clonotype. The chain employs TRBV10-3 and TRBJ2-1; 7 bases match TRBD1. Germline V gene sequence: CDR1 ENHRY, CDR2 SYGVKD. V was pared by 0 bases and J by 2 bases, with 13 bases of the junction left unmatched. This CDR3 comprises 19 residues. In DNA form, the CDR3 reads TGTGCCATCAGTGAGTCCTGGGCGAAGGGGGCGTCTACCTACAATGAGCAGTTCTTC. This sequence encodes CAISESWAKGASTYNEQFF.

The chain recombines TRBV6-5 with TRBJ1-2, with a tentative D call TRBD1 (5 bases). In germline, CDR1 is MNHEY, CDR2 SVGAGI. The CDR3 has 14 residues. Trimming stripped 1 base from V and 6 bases from J, with 12 bases between. Here the CDR3 reads CASSYFAGTDGYTF. The CDR3 DNA reads TGTGCCAGCAGTTACTTTGCGGGGACCGATGGCTACACCTTC.

Many counts were recorded for this clonotype. The chain carries TRBV4-3 and TRBJ2-5; possible D gene TRBD1, 6 bases. V was pared by 4 bases and J by 3 bases, with 9 bases between. There are 13 residues in the CDR3. Looked up from germline, CDR1 is LGHNA and CDR2 is YSLEER. CDR3 amino acids: CASSLDRKETQYF. DNA of the CDR3: TGCGCCAGCAGCCTGGACAGAAAAGAGACCCAGTACTTC.

The chain joins TRBV6-6 to TRBJ1-4; TRBD1 agrees at 9 bases. Germline assignment: CDR1 MNHNY and CDR2 SVGAGI (reference sequence). V was clipped by 5 bases and J by 8 bases; unmatched bases: 15. CDR3 length: 17 amino acids. The CDR3 region is CASSPVGQGMKVEKLFF. The CDR3, as DNA: TGTGCCAGCAGTCCCGTCGGACAGGGGATGAAGGTGGAAAAACTGTTTTTT.

In its sample, this clonotype was seen once. The chain uses TRBV9 and TRBJ2-7; unclear D gene. V was clipped by 5 bases and J by 1 base, with 19 bases between them. This CDR3 has 16 amino acids. Germline V gene lookup returns CDR1 SGDLS and CDR2 YYNGEE. The CDR3 reads CASSETGLSTSYEQYF. CDR3 sequence (DNA): TGTGCCAGCAGTGAGACGGGCCTTTCTACTTCCTACGAGCAGTACTTC.

The gene calls are TRBV4-3 and TRBJ2-7; 9 bases fit TRBD1. The V gene end was trimmed by 0 bases and the J gene end by 3 bases; junction bases not matched to a gene: 3. The CDR3 consists of 15 residues. The germline CDR1 and CDR2 sequences are LGHNA and YSLEER. As DNA, the CDR3 is TGCGCCAGCAGCCAAGAACAGGGGGCCTACTACGAGCAGTACTTC. Protein product: CASSQEQGAYYEQYF.

V gene TRBV6-1 combines with J gene TRBJ2-5; unclear D gene. This CDR3 contains 13 residues. The germline V gene encodes CDR1 MNHNS and CDR2 SASEGT. V dropped 4 bases and J dropped 4 bases, with 10 bases sitting between them. The CDR3 sequence: CASSASGSETQYF. DNA of the CDR3: TGTGCCAGCAGTGCTTCAGGTTCAGAGACCCAGTACTTC.

The chain joins TRBV6-2 or TRBV6-3 to TRBJ2-5, with TRBD1 as a possible D gene (6 bases). The CDR3 has 15 residues. The V gene lost 2 bases and the J gene lost 2 bases, with 12 bases spanning the gap. Germline-derived CDR1 and CDR2 are MNHEY and SVGEGT. CDR3 protein: CASSYVGTLQETQYF. In DNA form, the CDR3 reads TGTGCCAGCAGTTACGTTGGGACACTACAAGAGACCCAGTACTTC.

This clonotype was observed once. The rearrangement joins TRBV7-9 to TRBJ1-2; no clear D gene. The V gene's germline CDR1 is SEHNR and CDR2 FQNEAQ (reference sequence). There are 18 residues in the CDR3. V was trimmed by 5 bases and J by 6 bases, leaving 28 bases between them. The CDR3 protein is CASSPPIGPRPLEDGYTF. CDR3 DNA: TGTGCCAGCAGCCCACCGATAGGACCCAGGCCTCTTGAAGATGGCTACACCTTC.

A remark on this clonotype: An end of the junction does not agree with germline; a read error may underlie this. The chain carries TRBV11-2 and TRBJ2-5; D remains unclear. Germline loops: CDR1 SGHAT, CDR2 FQNNGV. CDR3 length equals 14 residues. DNA for the CDR3: TGTGCCAGCATCTTAGAGTCTAAAACTATTACCCAGTACTTC. This codes for CASILESKTITQYF.

The chain joins TRBV29-1 to TRBJ2-3; a possible D gene is TRBD2 (6 bases). Germline lookup yields CDR1 SQVTM and CDR2 ANQGSEA. Trimming left V 4 bases short and J 0 bases short, with 11 bases between. The CDR3 spans 14 residues. This CDR3 is CSVVAGLSTDTQYF. For the CDR3, the DNA is TGCAGCGTTGTGGCGGGGCTCAGCACAGATACGCAGTATTTT.